This paragraph covers one TCR beta chain sequence. Antigen unknown. The record originates from a study of T cell responses to AZD1222 COVID-19 vaccine. Study results and caveats: After the peak T cell response, and only then, were repertoires sampled. Unmutated variant regions are reportedly targeted by nearly half of spike-specific TCRs. The donor group comprised mostly white British people and more females; the analysis possibly underestimated clonal diversity.

V was pared by 5 bases and J by 4 bases, with 6 bases of the junction left unmatched. CDR1 SGHRS and CDR2 YFSETQ come from the germline V gene. The CDR3 has 13 residues. Data came from immunoSEQ multiplex PCR; TCRdb stores just in-frame clones and leaves some out. The table records about 76,000 clones, approximately 80% of them present only once. This chain uses TRBV5-1 with TRBJ2-7; 7 bases align to TRBD2. The sequence was obtained from an adult who received the MenACWY meningococcal vaccine as a control. The source material was peripheral blood, sampled 28 days after the second dose of the MenACWY control vaccine. The CDR3 bases are TGCGCCAGCAGACCTACTAGCGAATACGAGCAGTACTTC. Amino acids: CASRPTSEYEQYF.